The rows below give T cell receptor beta chains drawn from one sample of a study of T cells after yellow fever vaccination. TCRdb reanalysed the 5' RACE reads using MiXCR and keeps one entry per CDR3 protein. This sample has some 560,000 distinct CDR3 sequences, with around 21% found just once. The material sequenced was PBMCs, taken 15 days after the yellow fever booster vaccination. Receptors originate from a man aged 30 to 39 who received the YFV17D yellow fever vaccine. Both conserved end residues are part of each CDR3. The D gene is left open where the match is weak. A row's size may be missing; if present it is once, few, many or a size class.

TGTGCCAGCAGACCATGGACTAGCGGGAGCACAGATACGCAGTATTTT | CASRPWTSGSTDTQYF | TRBD2 | TRBV7-8 | . | TRBJ2-3
TGTGCCAGCAGCCGCCGGACTCCGGCAGGGGAGCAGTACTTC | CASSRRTPAGEQYF | . | TRBV4-2 | . | TRBJ2-7
TGTGCCAGCAGTGAAGGCATAGGAGGGGGTATGGATTCACCCCTCCACTTT | CASSEGIGGGMDSPLHF | . | TRBV2 | . | TRBJ1-6
TGTGCCAGCAGCTTAAGCGTAGCGTCCGGGGCCAACGTCCTGACTTTC | CASSLSVASGANVLTF | . | TRBV7-6 | . | TRBJ2-6
TGTGCCAGCACCAGGAGAGCGGACGGTGGCGAGCAGTACTTC | CASTRRADGGEQYF | . | TRBV7-6 | . | TRBJ2-7
TGTGCCAGCAGTTACTCTCAGGGTGTGGATACGCAGTATTTT | CASSYSQGVDTQYF | . | TRBV6-5 | . | TRBJ2-3
TGTGCCAGCAGCTTAGGTAGCGGGTATTACAATGAGCAGTTCTTC | CASSLGSGYYNEQFF | TRBD2 | TRBV7-8 | few | TRBJ2-1
TGCAGTGCTAGAGATATTGGGAGGAGTTGGGGCTACACCTTC | CSARDIGRSWGYTF | . | TRBV20-1 | few | TRBJ1-2
TGTGCCAGCAGTCGCGGACTAGCGGGAGTCTACGAGCAGTACTTC | CASSRGLAGVYEQYF | TRBD2 | TRBV28 | . | TRBJ2-7
TGTGCCAGCAGCCCCGGTGGGCAGGGTGATGAGCAGTTCTTC | CASSPGGQGDEQFF | . | TRBV7-9 | few | TRBJ2-1
TGTGCCACCTCCCCCGAAAAACTGTTTTTT | CATSPEKLFF | . | TRBV12-3/TRBV12-4 | . | TRBJ1-4
TGTGCCACCGAGGGACAGATTAATTCACCCCTCCACTTT | CATEGQINSPLHF | TRBD1 | TRBV7-8 | few | TRBJ1-6
TGTGCCAGCAGCCTGACCGGTTGGGAGCAGTACTTC | CASSLTGWEQYF | . | TRBV7-2 | . | TRBJ2-7
TGTGCCAGCAGACTCCTAGCCGCGGGAATGACCGGGGAGCTGTTTTTT | CASRLLAAGMTGELFF | . | TRBV5-6 | many | TRBJ2-2
TGTGCCAGCAGCTTCGGACTAGCGGGAGGGCCCAATGAGCAGTTCTTC | CASSFGLAGGPNEQFF | TRBD2 | TRBV7-6 | . | TRBJ2-1
TGTGCCAGCAGCTTGAACATCGGCGAGCAGTTCTTC | CASSLNIGEQFF | . | TRBV11-2 | . | TRBJ2-1
TGTGCCAGCAGTACCTCCGGGACAGTGAACACCGGGGAGCTGTTTTTT | CASSTSGTVNTGELFF | TRBD1 | TRBV28 | . | TRBJ2-2
TGTGCCGCCGGCCGGGACAGTTACCAAGAGACCCAGTACTTC | CAAGRDSYQETQYF | TRBD1 | TRBV7-2 | few | TRBJ2-5
TGTGCCAGCACATATGCGGACAGGGTCTACAATGAGCAGTTCTTC | CASTYADRVYNEQFF | TRBD1 | TRBV6-1 | . | TRBJ2-1
TGTGCCAGCAGCCAAGACGCCGGGACCGTAACCTACGAGCAGTACTTC | CASSQDAGTVTYEQYF | . | TRBV5-5 | . | TRBJ2-7
TGTGCCACCCTTGAGGGCCACAGACTAGCGGGAGACACAGATACGCAGTATTTT | CATLEGHRLAGDTDTQYF | TRBD2 | TRBV10-3 | . | TRBJ2-3